Below are 17 T cell receptor beta chains sequenced from a single sample in a study of Graves' ophthalmopathy and Graves' hyperthyroidism. The study amplified TCR beta CDR3 regions using RNA transcripts. Investigators did first-round RT-PCR with HTBI primers, then second-round multiplex PCR. From the multiplex PCR reads, TCRdb called clonotypes with MiXCR, one entry per CDR3 protein. Among a few hundred thousand distinct CDR3 sequences listed, approximately 21% were seen once. Input material: peripheral blood. The receptors originated from a woman younger than 30 with stable Graves' hyperthyroidism.

This clonotype has a count of ten or more. The chain links TRBV7-9 to TRBJ2-7, with TRBD1 identical over 7 bases. Germline V CDR1 and CDR2: SEHNR, FQNEAQ (reference sequence). V shed 5 bases and J 2 bases; nucleotides not matched to a gene: 9. The CDR3 sequence is 15 residues long. CDR3 amino acids: CASSQRDSLTYEQYF. Here the CDR3 DNA reads TGTGCCAGCAGCCAACGGGACAGCCTCACCTACGAGCAGTACTTC.

Ten or more counts support this clonotype. V and J are TRBV7-7 and TRBJ2-2, with D perhaps matching TRBD1 (6 bases). CDR3 length: 20 amino acids. V dropped 4 bases and J dropped 5 bases, with 29 bases sitting between them. Per germline, CDR1 SSHAT and CDR2 FNYEAQ (reference sequence). This chain's CDR3 is CASSSPRPHSRGGQTGELFF. The CDR3 nucleotides read TGTGCCAGCAGCTCCCCCCGCCCTCACTCTCGTGGGGGACAAACCGGGGAGCTGTTTTTT.

In its sample, this clonotype was seen many times. The chain has TRBV13 and TRBJ1-1; no reliable D call. CDR3 length: 13 residues. Per germline, CDR1 PRHDT and CDR2 FYEKMQ (reference sequence). The V and J ends lost 5 bases and 11 bases respectively, with 18 bases between them. The CDR3 coding sequence is TGTGCCAGCAGCCTTCTCGAGGGAAGGAGGGCTTTCTTT. This translates into CASSLLEGRRAFF.

The chain's CDR3 is CASRDPPNYGYTF. DNA of the CDR3: TGTGCCAGCAGGGACCCCCCTAACTATGGCTACACCTTC. The chain couples TRBV6-1 to TRBJ1-2, with D hard to call. The CDR3 covers 13 residues. Per germline, CDR1 MNHNS and CDR2 SASEGT. The V and J ends lost 6 bases and 0 bases respectively, with 8 bases between them.

This clonotype occurred a few times. The chain joins TRBV30 to TRBJ2-3, with unresolved D. The germline gives CDR1 GTSNPN, CDR2 SVGIG (reference sequence). This CDR3 region has 16 residues. Trimming left V 0 bases short and J 1 base short, with 14 bases between. The chain's CDR3 is CAWSVLSGSGTDTQYF. The CDR3 DNA follows: TGTGCCTGGAGTGTACTTTCCGGGTCGGGCACAGATACGCAGTATTTT.

Notes on this clonotype: This may be a read error, as it is one base from a much larger clone. V usage is TRBV7-6 and J usage is TRBJ1-1, with 11 bases identical to TRBD1. The CDR3 contains 17 residues. Germline CDR1 SGHVS, CDR2 FNYEAQ. CDR3 in DNA: TGTGTCAGCAGCCCACATCAGGGACAGGGGGAGCGCACTGAAGCTTTCTTT. This encodes CVSSPHQGQGERTEAFF.

This clonotype was recorded only once. The CDR3 end shows no conserved phenylalanine or tryptophan, and so a read error is likely. The V and J genes are TRBV28 and TRBJ2-5; TRBD2 is a possible D gene (6 bases). V lost 6 bases and J 3 bases, leaving 14 bases between the germline ends. The germline V gene encodes CDR1 MDHEN and CDR2 SYDVKM. This CDR3 is built from 14 residues. The CDR3 is CASSSNGSKETQYS. The DNA of the CDR3 is TGTGCCAGCAGCTCAAACGGGAGTAAAGAGACCCAGTACTCC.

The genes are TRBV12-3 or TRBV12-4 and TRBJ1-1; 9 nucleotides align to TRBD1. This CDR3 spans 15 amino acids. The junction had 6 bases not matched to a gene; V was cut back by 4 bases and J by 3 bases. In DNA form, the CDR3 reads TGTGCCAGCAGTTCGCTAGGGACAGGGTACACTGAAGCTTTCTTT. The encoded protein is CASSSLGTGYTEAFF.

This clonotype has ten or more counts. The chain links TRBV6-2 or TRBV6-3 to TRBJ2-7; D unresolved. The germline CDR1 and CDR2 sequences are MNHEY and SVGEGT. CDR3 length: 10 amino acids. The germline V and J ends were trimmed by 5 bases and 2 bases, with 1 base remaining between them. The CDR3 DNA reads as TGTGCCAGCAGTCCCTACGAGCAGTACTTC. It codes for CASSPYEQYF.

This clonotype was seen at least ten times. The chain uses TRBV10-3 and TRBJ2-7; 8 nucleotides match TRBD1. CDR3 size: 14 residues. Germline assignment: CDR1 ENHRY and CDR2 SYGVKD. V shed 6 bases and J 2 bases; nucleotides not matched to a gene: 6. The CDR3 nucleotides read TGTGCCATCAGGTTGGACAGGGATGCCTACGAGCAGTACTTC. It is translated as CAIRLDRDAYEQYF.

V is TRBV24-1 and J is TRBJ2-5; D unclear. The ends were cut back, 2 bases at V and 0 bases at J, with 12 bases in the middle. The germline V gene has CDR1 KGHDR and CDR2 SFDVKD. The CDR3 totals 16 residues. CDR3 sequence: CATSDSKIMYQETQYF. In DNA, the CDR3 is TGTGCCACCAGTGATTCGAAAATAATGTACCAAGAGACCCAGTACTTC.

This clonotype was counted many times. The V gene is TRBV28, the J gene TRBJ1-2, with D possibly TRBD1 on 5 matching bases. The CDR3 spans 14 residues. Germline V gene data show CDR1 as MDHEN and CDR2 as SYDVKM. Trimming took 3 bases from V and 3 from J, leaving 11 bases between them. CDR3 nucleotide sequence: TGTGCCAGCAGTTTGAATGTCAGGGACTATGGCTACACCTTC. Its translation: CASSLNVRDYGYTF.

This clonotype has at least ten counts. V and J are TRBV29-1 and TRBJ2-7, with D maybe TRBD1 (6 bases). Trimming removed 1 base from V and 3 bases from J, with 13 bases in between. In germline, CDR1 is SQVTM, CDR2 ANQGSEA. This CDR3 has 14 residues. The CDR3 DNA sequence: TGCAGCGTTGAAGGGCAGGGGTTAGACTACGAGCAGTACTTC. Translation: CSVEGQGLDYEQYF.

This clonotype has at least ten counts. The genes are TRBV6-1 and TRBJ1-5; TRBD1 matches 7 bases. Germline V gene lookup returns CDR1 MNHNS and CDR2 SASEGT. V was pared by 2 bases and J by 1 base, with 2 bases of the junction left unmatched. The CDR3 spans 15 residues. The CDR3, as DNA: TGTGCCAGCAGTGAACAGGGGGTAAGCAATCAGCCCCAGCATTTT. It is translated as CASSEQGVSNQPQHF.

This clonotype was picked up many times. CDR3 residues: CASNKPGKAYGYTF. The CDR3 coding sequence is TGTGCCAGCAACAAACCAGGGAAAGCCTATGGCTACACCTTC. The V and J genes are TRBV6-2 or TRBV6-3 and TRBJ1-2, with D possibly TRBD1 on 5 matching bases. V was shortened by 7 bases and J by 4 bases, with 16 bases between the two germline ends. The CDR3 consists of 14 residues. CDR1 is MNHEY, CDR2 SVGEGT, per germline.

Ten or more counts support this clonotype. The chain has TRBV7-8 and TRBJ2-7, with a possible D match to TRBD1 (6 bases). Trimming pared 4 bases from V and 3 bases from J, leaving 13 bases between. From germline, CDR1 is SGHVS and CDR2 FQNEAQ. The CDR3 spans 14 residues. The chain's CDR3 is CASSSSQGNYEQYF. CDR3 nucleotide sequence: TGTGCCAGCAGCTCCTCACAGGGCAACTACGAGCAGTACTTC.

The sample holds many counts of this clonotype. The chain carries TRBV7-6 and TRBJ1-5; 7 positions match TRBD1. CDR3 size: 16 residues. CDR1 and CDR2 from the germline V gene are SGHVS and FNYEAQ. The trim removed 5 bases at V and 0 bases at J, leaving 7 bases unmatched. CDR3 in amino acids: CASSPGTAYSNQPQHF. CDR3 DNA: TGTGCCAGCAGCCCCGGGACAGCATATAGCAATCAGCCCCAGCATTTT.